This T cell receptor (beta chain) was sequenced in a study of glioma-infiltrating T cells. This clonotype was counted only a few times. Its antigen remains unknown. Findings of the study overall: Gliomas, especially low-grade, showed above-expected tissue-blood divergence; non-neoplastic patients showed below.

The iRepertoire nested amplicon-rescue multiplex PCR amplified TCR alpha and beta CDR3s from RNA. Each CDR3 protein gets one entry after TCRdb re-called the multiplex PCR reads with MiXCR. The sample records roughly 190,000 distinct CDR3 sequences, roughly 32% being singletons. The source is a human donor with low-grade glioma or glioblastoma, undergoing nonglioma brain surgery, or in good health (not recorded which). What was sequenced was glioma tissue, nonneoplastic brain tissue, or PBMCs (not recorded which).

The CDR3 is CASSSGRSYEQYF. CDR3 in DNA: TGCGCCAGCAGCAGCGGACGGTCCTACGAGCAGTACTTC. The chain has TRBV4-3 and TRBJ2-7; weak D call: TRBD2 (5 bases). V was clipped by 5 bases and J by 1 base, with 9 bases between them. There are 13 residues in the CDR3. Germline lookup yields CDR1 LGHNA and CDR2 YSLEER.